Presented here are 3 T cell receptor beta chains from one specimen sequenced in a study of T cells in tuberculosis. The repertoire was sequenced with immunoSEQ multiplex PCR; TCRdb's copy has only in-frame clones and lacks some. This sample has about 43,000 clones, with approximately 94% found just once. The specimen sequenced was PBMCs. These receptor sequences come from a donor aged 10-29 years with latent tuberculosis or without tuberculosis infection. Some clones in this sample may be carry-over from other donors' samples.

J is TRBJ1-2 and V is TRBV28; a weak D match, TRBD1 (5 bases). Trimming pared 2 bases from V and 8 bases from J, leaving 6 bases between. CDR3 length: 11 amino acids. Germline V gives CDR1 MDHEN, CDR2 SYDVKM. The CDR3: CASSLGGGYTF. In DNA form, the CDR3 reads TGTGCCAGCAGTTTAGGGGGGGGCTACACCTTC.

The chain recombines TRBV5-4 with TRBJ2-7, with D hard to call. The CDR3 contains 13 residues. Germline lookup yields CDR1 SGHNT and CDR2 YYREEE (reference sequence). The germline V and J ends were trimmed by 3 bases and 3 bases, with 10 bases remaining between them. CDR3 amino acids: CASSSTLNYEQYF. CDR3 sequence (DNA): TGTGCCAGCAGCTCGACTCTAAACTACGAGCAGTACTTC.

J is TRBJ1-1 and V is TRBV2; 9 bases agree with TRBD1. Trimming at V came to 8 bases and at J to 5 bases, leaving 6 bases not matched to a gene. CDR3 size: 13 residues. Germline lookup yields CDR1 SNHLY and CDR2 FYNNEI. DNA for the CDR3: TGTGCCAGCGGGGTACAGGGGGCGACTGAAGCTTTCTTT. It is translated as CASGVQGATEAFF.